This TCR beta chain was captured in a study of control samples from healthy donors and cancer patients. Sequencing used immunoSEQ multiplex PCR; TCRdb keeps in-frame clones, though not all of them. The repertoire holds approximately 160,000 clones, with approximately 91% as singletons. The CDR3 has 14 amino acids. Germline CDR1 is KGHSH and CDR2 is LQKENI. The germline V and J ends were trimmed by 5 bases and 0 bases, with 7 bases remaining between them. The specimen was blood. The gene calls are TRBV18 and TRBJ2-2, with D possibly matching TRBD1 (6 bases). The receptor comes from a woman aged 40 to 50 in good health. CDR3: CASSGGSNTGELFF. CDR3 in DNA: TGTGCCAGCTCAGGGGGCTCGAACACCGGGGAGCTGTTTTTT.